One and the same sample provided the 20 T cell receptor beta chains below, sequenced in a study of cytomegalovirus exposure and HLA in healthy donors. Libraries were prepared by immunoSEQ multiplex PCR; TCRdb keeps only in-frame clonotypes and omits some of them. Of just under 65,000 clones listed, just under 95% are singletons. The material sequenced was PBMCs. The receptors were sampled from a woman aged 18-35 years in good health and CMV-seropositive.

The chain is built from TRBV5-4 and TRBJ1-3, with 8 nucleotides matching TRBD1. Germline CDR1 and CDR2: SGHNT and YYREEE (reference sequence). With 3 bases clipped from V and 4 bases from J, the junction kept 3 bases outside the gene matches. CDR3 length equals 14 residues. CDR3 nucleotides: TGTGCCAGCAGCTCAGGGACAGGAGGAAACACCATATATTTT. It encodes CASSSGTGGNTIYF.

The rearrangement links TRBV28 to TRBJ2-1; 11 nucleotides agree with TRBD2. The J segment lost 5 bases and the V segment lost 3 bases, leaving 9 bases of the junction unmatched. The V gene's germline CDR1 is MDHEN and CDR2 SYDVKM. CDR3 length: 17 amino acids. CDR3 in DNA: TGTGCCAGCAGTTTCCTGAAGACGGGACTAGCGGACAATGAGCAGTTCTTC. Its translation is CASSFLKTGLADNEQFF.

The CDR3 region is CASSLASGLGTDTQYF. The CDR3 bases are TGCGCCAGCAGCTTGGCTAGCGGGCTGGGCACAGATACGCAGTATTTT. The rearrangement uses TRBV5-1 and TRBJ2-3, with 8 positions matching TRBD2. The germline CDR1 and CDR2 sequences are SGHRS and YFSETQ. The length of the CDR3 is 16 residues. V lost 0 bases and J lost 1; bases outside the gene matches: 4.

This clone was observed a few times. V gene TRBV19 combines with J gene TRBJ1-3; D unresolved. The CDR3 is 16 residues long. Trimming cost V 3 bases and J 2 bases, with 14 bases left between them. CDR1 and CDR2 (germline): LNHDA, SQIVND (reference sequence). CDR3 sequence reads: CASSIPHDIPGNTIYF. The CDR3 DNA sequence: TGTGCCAGTAGTATCCCGCACGACATACCTGGAAACACCATATATTTT.

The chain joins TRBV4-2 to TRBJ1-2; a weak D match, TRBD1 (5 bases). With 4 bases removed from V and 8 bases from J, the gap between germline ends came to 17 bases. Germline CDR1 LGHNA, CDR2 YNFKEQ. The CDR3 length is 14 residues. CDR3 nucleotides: TGTGCCAGCAGCCCGATTTTGGGGCACGAGGGCTACACCTTC. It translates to CASSPILGHEGYTF.

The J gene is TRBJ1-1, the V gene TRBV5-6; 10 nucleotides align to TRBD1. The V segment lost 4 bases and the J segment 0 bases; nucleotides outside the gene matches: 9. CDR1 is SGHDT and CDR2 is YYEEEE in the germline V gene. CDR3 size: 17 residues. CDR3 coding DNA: TGTGCCAGCAGCCATCGTGGGACAGGGGCAATGAACACTGAAGCTTTCTTT. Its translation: CASSHRGTGAMNTEAFF.

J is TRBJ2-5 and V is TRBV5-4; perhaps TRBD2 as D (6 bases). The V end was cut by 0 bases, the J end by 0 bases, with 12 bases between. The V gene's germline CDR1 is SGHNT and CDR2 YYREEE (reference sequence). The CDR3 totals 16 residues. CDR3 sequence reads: CASSLGVADYQETQYF. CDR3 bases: TGTGCCAGCAGCTTGGGTGTAGCGGACTACCAAGAGACCCAGTACTTC.

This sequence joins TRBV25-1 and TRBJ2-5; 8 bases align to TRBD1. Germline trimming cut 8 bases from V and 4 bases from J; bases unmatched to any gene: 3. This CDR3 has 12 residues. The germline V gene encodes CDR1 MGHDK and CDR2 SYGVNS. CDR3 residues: CASADRGETQYF. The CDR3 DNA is TGTGCCAGCGCCGACAGGGGAGAGACCCAGTACTTC.

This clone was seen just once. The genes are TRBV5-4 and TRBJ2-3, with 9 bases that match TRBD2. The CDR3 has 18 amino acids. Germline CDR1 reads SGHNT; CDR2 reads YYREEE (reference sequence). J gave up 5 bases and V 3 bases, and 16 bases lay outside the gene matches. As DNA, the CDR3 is TGTGCCAGCAGCTCGGACCTCTTAGCGGGAGTGGGGGGAGATACGCAGTATTTT. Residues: CASSSDLLAGVGGDTQYF.

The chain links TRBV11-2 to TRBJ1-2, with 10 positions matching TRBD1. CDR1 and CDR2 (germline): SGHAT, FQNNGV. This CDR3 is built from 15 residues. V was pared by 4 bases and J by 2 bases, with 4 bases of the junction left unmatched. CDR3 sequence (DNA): TGTGCCAGCAGCTCACGGACAGGGGGGAACTATGGCTACACCTTC. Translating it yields CASSSRTGGNYGYTF. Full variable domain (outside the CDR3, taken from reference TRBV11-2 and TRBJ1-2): EAGVAQSPRYKIIEKRQSVAFWCNPISGHATLYWYQQILGQGPKLLIQFQNNGVVDDSQLPKDRFSAERLKGVDSTLKIQPAKLEDSAVYLCASSSRTGGNYGYTFGSGTRLTVV.

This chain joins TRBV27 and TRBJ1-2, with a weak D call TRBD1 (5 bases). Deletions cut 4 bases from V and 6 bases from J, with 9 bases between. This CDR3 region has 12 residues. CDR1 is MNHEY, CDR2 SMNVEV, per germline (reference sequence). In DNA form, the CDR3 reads TGTGCCAGCAGTTCACCAGGGAATGGCTACACCTTC. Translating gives CASSSPGNGYTF.

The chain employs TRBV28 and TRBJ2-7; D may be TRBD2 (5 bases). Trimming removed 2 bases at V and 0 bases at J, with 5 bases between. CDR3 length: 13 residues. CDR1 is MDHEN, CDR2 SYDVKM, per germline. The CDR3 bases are TGTGCCAGCAGTTTAGCGGGCTCCTACGAGCAGTACTTC. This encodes CASSLAGSYEQYF.

The CDR3 sequence is CASSQRQGVRYGYTF. In nucleotides, the CDR3 is TGTGCCAGCAGCCAACGACAGGGTGTTCGCTATGGCTACACCTTC. V is TRBV28 and J is TRBJ1-2; 7 nucleotides match TRBD1. Germline lookup yields CDR1 MDHEN and CDR2 SYDVKM. The V and J ends lost 6 bases and 4 bases, in that order; junction bases with no gene match: 11. The CDR3 contains 15 residues.

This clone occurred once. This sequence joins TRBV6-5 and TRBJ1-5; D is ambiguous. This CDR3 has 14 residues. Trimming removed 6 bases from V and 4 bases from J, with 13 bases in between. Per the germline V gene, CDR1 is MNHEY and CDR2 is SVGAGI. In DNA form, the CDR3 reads TGTGCCAGCAGCCCGGACGGAGGGAATCAGCCCCAGCATTTT. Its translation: CASSPDGGNQPQHF.

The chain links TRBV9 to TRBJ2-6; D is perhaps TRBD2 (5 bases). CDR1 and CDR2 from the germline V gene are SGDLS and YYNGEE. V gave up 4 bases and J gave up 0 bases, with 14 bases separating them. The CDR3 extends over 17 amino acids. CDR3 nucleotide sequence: TGTGCCAGCAGCCCCTTAAAGGCGGGCTCTGGGGCCAACGTCCTGACTTTC. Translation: CASSPLKAGSGANVLTF. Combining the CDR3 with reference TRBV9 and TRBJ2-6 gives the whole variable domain DSGVTQTPKHLITATGQRVTLRCSPRSGDLSVYWYQQSLDQGLQFLIQYYNGEERAKGNILERFSAQQFPDLHSELNLSSLELGDSALYFCASSPLKAGSGANVLTFGAGSRLTVL.

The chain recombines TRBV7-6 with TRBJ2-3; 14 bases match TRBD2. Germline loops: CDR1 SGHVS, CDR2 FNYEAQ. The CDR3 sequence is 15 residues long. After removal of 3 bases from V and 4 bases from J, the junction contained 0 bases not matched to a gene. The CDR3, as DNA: TGTGCCAGCAGCTTGACTAGCGGGGGGGCAGATACGCAGTATTTT. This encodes CASSLTSGGADTQYF.

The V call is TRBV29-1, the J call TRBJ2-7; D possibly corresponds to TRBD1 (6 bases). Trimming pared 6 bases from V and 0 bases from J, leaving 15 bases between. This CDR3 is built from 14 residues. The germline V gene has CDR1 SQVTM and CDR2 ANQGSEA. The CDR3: CSVDTGRGSYEQYF. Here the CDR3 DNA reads TGCAGCGTGGATACAGGGCGAGGCTCCTACGAGCAGTACTTC.

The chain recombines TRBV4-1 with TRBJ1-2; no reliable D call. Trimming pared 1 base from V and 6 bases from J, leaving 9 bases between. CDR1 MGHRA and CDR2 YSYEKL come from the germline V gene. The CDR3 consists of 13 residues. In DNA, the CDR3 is TGCGCCAGCAGCCAAGTTTTACAGCATGGCTACACCTTC. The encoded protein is CASSQVLQHGYTF.

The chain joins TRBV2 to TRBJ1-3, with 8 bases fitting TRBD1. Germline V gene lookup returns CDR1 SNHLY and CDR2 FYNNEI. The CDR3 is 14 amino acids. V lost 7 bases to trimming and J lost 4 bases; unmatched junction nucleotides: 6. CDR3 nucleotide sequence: TGTGCCAGCACCCGGACAGGGTACGGAAACACCATATATTTT. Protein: CASTRTGYGNTIYF.

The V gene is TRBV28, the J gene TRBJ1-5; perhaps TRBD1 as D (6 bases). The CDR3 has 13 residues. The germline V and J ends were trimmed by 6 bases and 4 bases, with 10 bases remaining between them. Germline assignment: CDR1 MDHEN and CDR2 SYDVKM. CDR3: CASRPDRNQPQHF. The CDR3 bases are TGTGCCAGCAGACCCGACAGGAATCAGCCCCAGCATTTT. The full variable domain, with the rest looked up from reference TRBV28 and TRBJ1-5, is DVKVTQSSRYLVKRTGEKVFLECVQDMDHENMFWYRQDPGLGLRLIYFSYDVKMKEKGDIPEGYSVSREKKERFSLILESASTNQTSMYLCASRPDRNQPQHFGDGTRLSIL.